A single sample gave rise to the 9 T cell receptor beta chains below, sequenced in a study of neoadjuvant anti-PD-1 for oral cavity cancer. Repertoires were generated with immunoSEQ multiplex PCR, while TCRdb's copy carries only in-frame clones and drops some. The sample shows over 11,000 clones, about 70% of them seen only once. The starting material was PBMCs, obtained before nivolumab (anti-PD-1) treatment. All receptors come from a person aged 35 to 85 with oral cavity squamous cell carcinoma.

By share, this clone counts as medium-sized (0.01 to 0.1%). This CDR3 reads CASILSGANTGELFF. The CDR3 nucleotides read TGTGCCAGCATCCTTAGCGGGGCGAACACCGGGGAGCTGTTTTTT. The rearrangement joins TRBV28 to TRBJ2-2; TRBD2 agrees at 8 bases. This CDR3 has 15 amino acids. After removal of 7 bases from V and 0 bases from J, the junction contained 4 bases not matched to a gene. Germline lookup yields CDR1 MDHEN and CDR2 SYDVKM.

The rearrangement uses TRBV5-1 and TRBJ1-2, with D possibly being TRBD1 (5 bases). The CDR3 is 14 amino acids. V gave up 4 bases and J gave up 2 bases, with 12 bases separating them. Per germline, CDR1 SGHRS and CDR2 YFSETQ. CDR3 residues: CASSQTPGNYGYTF. Written as DNA, the CDR3 is TGCGCCAGCAGCCAGACCCCAGGGAACTATGGCTACACCTTC.

The chain links TRBV5-5 to TRBJ2-3; TRBD2 matches 7 bases. J gave up 4 bases and V 4 bases, and 9 bases lay outside the gene matches. This CDR3 is 15 amino acids long. CDR1 and CDR2 (germline): SGHKS, YYEKEE (reference sequence). The CDR3 nucleotides read TGTGCCAGCAGCCCAGCGGGATCACGACCAGATACGCAGTATTTT. Translated: CASSPAGSRPDTQYF.

This chain joins TRBV2 and TRBJ1-3; TRBD1 is a possible D gene (5 bases). The CDR3 has 15 amino acids. Trimming took off 2 bases at V and 4 bases at J, with 12 bases between the two ends. Germline V gene data show CDR1 as SNHLY and CDR2 as FYNNEI. CDR3 bases: TGTGCCAGCAGTGAATCAGAGGGACCCGGAAACACCATATATTTT. This codes for CASSESEGPGNTIYF.

This clone was recorded only once. V gene TRBV25-1 combines with J gene TRBJ2-7; tentatively, D is TRBD2 (6 bases). Germline V lookup: CDR1 MGHDK, CDR2 SYGVNS. This CDR3 contains 12 residues. Trimming removed 9 bases from V and 6 bases from J, with 15 bases in between. CDR3 in amino acids: CASSRGTGEQYF. CDR3 DNA: TGTGCCAGTTCGCGCGGGACCGGCGAGCAGTACTTC.

This clone was counted once. The V and J genes are TRBV9 and TRBJ1-2, with D possibly matching TRBD1 (6 bases). Germline V gene data show CDR1 as SGDLS and CDR2 as YYNGEE. V was shortened by 0 bases and J by 8 bases, with 11 bases between the two germline ends. The CDR3 length is 13 residues. The chain's CDR3 is CASSVVQGKGYTF. CDR3 sequence (DNA): TGTGCCAGCAGCGTAGTACAGGGAAAAGGCTACACCTTC.

The CDR3: CASSLGAGAPNEQFF. CDR3 DNA: TGTGCCAGCAGCTTGGGAGCGGGGGCCCCCAATGAGCAGTTCTTC. V and J are TRBV5-4 and TRBJ2-1; TRBD2 matches 8 bases. The CDR3 is 15 amino acids. The ends lost 0 bases at V and 6 bases at J; junction bases unmatched: 5. Germline V CDR1 and CDR2: SGHNT, YYREEE (reference sequence).

In its sample, this clone was seen a few times. The chain uses TRBV18 and TRBJ2-2; 10 bases fit TRBD2. The V gene's germline CDR1 is KGHSH and CDR2 LQKENI. J lost 2 bases, V lost 3 bases, and 6 bases had no gene match. The CDR3 length is 17 residues. CDR3: CASSPASGGGNTGELFF. CDR3 in DNA: TGTGCCAGCTCACCGGCTAGCGGGGGAGGAAACACCGGGGAGCTGTTTTTT.

The V gene is TRBV30, the J gene TRBJ2-1; D remains ambiguous. CDR3 length equals 13 residues. Per the germline V gene, CDR1 is GTSNPN and CDR2 is SVGIG (reference sequence). Between the trimmed V and J ends, which lost 5 bases and 8 bases, there was a span of 16 bases. The CDR3 bases are TGTGCCTGGGGGTCCCTGGGCGGCCATGAGCAGTTCTTC. Its translation: CAWGSLGGHEQFF.